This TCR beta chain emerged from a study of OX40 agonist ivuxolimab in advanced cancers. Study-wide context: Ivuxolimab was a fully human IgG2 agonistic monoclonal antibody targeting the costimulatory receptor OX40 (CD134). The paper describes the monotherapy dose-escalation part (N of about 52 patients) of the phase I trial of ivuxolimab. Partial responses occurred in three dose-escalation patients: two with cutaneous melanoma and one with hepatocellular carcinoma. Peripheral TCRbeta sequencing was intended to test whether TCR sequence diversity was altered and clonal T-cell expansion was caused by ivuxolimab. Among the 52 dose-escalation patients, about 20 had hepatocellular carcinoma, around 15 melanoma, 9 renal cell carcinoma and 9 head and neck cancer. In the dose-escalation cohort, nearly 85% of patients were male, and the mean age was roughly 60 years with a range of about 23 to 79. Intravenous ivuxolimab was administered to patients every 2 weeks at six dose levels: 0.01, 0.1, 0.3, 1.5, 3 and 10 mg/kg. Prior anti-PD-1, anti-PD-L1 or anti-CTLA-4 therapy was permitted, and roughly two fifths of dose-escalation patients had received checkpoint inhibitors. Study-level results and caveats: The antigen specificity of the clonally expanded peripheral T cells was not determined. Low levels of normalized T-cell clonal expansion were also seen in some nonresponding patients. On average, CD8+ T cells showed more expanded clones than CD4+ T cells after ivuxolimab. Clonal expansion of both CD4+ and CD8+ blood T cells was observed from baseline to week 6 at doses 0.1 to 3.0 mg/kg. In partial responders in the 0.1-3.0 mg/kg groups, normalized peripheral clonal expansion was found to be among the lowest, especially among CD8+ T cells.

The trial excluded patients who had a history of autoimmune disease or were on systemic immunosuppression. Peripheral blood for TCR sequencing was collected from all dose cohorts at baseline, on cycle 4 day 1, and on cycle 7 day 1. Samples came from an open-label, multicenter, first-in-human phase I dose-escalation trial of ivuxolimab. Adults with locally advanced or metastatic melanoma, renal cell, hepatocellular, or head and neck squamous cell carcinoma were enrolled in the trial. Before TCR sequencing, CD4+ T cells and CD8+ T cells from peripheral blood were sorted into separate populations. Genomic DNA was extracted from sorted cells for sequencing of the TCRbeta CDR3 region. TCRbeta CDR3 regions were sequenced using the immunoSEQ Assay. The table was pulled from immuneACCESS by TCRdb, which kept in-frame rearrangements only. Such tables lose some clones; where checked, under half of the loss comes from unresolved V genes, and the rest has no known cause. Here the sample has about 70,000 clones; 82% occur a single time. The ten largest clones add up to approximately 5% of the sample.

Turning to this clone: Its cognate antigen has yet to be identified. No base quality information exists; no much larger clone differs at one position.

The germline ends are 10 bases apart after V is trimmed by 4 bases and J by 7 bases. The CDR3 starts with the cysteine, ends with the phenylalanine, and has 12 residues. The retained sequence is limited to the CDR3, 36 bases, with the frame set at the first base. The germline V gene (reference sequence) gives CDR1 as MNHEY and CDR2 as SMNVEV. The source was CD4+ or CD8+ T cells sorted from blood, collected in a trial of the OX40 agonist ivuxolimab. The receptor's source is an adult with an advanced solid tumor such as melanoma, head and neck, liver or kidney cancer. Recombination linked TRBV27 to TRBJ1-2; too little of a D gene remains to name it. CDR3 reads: CASSSGMSGYTF. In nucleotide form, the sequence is TGTGCCAGCAGTTCGGGTATGTCTGGCTACACCTTC.